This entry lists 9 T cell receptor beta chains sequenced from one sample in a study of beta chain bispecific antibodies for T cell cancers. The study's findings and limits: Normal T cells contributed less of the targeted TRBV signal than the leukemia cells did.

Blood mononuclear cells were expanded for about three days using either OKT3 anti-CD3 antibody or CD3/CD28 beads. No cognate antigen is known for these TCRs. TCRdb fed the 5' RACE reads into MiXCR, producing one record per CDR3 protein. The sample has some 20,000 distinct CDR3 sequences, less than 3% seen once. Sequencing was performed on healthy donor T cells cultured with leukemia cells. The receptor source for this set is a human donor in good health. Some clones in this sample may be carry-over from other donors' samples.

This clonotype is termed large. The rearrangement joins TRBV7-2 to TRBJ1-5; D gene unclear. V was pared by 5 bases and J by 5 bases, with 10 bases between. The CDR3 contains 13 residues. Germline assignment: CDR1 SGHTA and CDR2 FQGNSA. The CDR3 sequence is CASSRRVYQPQHF. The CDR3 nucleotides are TGTGCCAGCAGCCGGCGGGTCTATCAGCCCCAGCATTTT.

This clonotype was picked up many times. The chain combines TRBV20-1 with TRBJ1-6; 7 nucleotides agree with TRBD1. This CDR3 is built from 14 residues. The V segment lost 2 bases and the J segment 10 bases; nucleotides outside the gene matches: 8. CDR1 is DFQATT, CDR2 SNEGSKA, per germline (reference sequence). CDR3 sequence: CSARSEGANSPLHF. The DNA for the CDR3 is TGCAGTGCTAGATCAGAGGGGGCCAACTCACCCCTCCACTTT.

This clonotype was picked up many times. The CDR3 DNA reads TGTGCCAGCAGCTTAGGGGGGACATCGGGAACTGAAGCTTTCTTT. This codes for CASSLGGTSGTEAFF. This chain links TRBV7-9 with TRBJ1-1; possible D gene TRBD1, 6 bases. This CDR3 region has 15 residues. From germline, CDR1 is SEHNR and CDR2 FQNEAQ (reference sequence). V was trimmed by 1 base and J by 5 bases, leaving 14 bases between them.

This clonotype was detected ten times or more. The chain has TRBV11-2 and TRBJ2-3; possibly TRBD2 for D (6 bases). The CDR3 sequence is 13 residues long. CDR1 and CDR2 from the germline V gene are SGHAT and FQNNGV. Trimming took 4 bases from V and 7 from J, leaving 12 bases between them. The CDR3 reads CASSSLARYTQYF. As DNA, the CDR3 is TGTGCCAGCAGCTCACTAGCTAGGTATACGCAGTATTTT.

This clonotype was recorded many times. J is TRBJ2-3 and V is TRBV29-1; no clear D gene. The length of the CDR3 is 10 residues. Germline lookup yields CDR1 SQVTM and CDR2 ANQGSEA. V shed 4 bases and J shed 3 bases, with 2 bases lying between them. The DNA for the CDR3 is TGCAGCGTTGTAACAGATACGCAGTATTTT. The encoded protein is CSVVTDTQYF.

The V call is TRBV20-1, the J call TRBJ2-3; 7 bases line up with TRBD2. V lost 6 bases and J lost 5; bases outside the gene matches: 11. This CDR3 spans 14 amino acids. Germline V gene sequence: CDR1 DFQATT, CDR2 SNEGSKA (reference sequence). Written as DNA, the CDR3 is TGCAGTGCCCCCGAGGCGGGGGTGGGAGATACGCAGTATTTT. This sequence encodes CSAPEAGVGDTQYF.

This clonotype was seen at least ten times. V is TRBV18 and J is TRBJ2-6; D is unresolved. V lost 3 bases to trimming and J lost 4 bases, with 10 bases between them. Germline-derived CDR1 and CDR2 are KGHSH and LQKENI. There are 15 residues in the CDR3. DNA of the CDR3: TGTGCCAGCTCACCGCGAAATTCCGGGGCCAACGTCCTGACTTTC. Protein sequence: CASSPRNSGANVLTF.

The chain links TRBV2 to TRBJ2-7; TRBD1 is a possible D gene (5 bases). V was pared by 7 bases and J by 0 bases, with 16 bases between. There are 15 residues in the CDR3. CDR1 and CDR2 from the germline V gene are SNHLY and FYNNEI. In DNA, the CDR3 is TGTGCCAGCAAAGCTTTACAGGCCCTCTCCTACGAGCAGTACTTC. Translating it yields CASKALQALSYEQYF.

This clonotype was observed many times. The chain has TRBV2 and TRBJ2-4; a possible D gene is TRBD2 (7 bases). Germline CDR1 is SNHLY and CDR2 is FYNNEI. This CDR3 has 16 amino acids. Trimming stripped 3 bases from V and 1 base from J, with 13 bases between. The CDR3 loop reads CASSDGRGRAKNIQYF. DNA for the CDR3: TGTGCCAGCAGTGATGGGAGGGGGAGGGCCAAAAACATTCAGTACTTC.